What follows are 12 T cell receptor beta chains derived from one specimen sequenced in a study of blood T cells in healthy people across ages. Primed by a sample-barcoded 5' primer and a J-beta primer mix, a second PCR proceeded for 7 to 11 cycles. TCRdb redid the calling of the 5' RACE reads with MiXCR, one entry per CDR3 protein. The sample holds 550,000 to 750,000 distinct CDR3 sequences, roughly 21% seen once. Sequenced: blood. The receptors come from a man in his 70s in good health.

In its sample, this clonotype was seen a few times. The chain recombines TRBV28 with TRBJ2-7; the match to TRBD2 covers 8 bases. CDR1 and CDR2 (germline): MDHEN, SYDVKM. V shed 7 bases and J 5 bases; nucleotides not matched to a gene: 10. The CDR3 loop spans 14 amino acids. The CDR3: CASKFAREVHEQYF. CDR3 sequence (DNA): TGTGCCAGCAAGTTTGCGCGGGAGGTCCACGAGCAGTACTTC.

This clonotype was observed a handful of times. The CDR3 DNA follows: TGCGCCAGCAGAAAGGGAGGGGTGGAAGAGACCCAGTACTTC. The encoded protein is CASRKGGVEETQYF. The rearrangement uses TRBV5-1 and TRBJ2-5; 7 bases match TRBD2. The CDR3 runs 14 residues. Germline V gives CDR1 SGHRS, CDR2 YFSETQ. The trim removed 5 bases at V and 3 bases at J, leaving 7 bases unmatched.

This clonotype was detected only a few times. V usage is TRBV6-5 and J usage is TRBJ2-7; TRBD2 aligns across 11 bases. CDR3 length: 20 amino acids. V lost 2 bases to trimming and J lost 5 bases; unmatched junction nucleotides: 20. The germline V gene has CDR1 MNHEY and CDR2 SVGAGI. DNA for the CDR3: TGTGCCAGCAGTTACCTCCCGACAGGGAGGCGGCCTAGCGGGAGGAACGAGCAGTACTTC. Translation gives CASSYLPTGRRPSGRNEQYF.

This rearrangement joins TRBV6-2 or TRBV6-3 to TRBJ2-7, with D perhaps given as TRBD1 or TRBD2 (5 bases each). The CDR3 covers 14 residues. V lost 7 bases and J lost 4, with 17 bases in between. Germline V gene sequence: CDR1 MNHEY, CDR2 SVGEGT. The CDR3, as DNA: TGTGCCAGCACCAAAGGGGACCCACCGTACGAGCAGTACTTC. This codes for CASTKGDPPYEQYF.

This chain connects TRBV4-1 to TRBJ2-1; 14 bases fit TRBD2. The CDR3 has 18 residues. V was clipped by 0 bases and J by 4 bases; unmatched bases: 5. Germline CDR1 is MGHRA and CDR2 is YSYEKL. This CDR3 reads CASSQEGTSGSLYNEQFF. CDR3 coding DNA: TGCGCCAGCAGCCAAGAGGGGACTAGCGGGAGCCTATACAATGAGCAGTTCTTC.

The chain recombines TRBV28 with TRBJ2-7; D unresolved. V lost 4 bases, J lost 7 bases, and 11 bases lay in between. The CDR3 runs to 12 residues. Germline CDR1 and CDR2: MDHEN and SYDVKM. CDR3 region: CASSSQGREQYF. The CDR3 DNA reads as TGTGCCAGCAGTTCGCAAGGCAGAGAGCAGTACTTC.

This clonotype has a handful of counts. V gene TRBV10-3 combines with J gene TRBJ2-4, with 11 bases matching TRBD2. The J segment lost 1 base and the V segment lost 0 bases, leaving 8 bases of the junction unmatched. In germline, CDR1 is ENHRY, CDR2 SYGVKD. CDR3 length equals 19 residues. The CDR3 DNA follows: TGTGCCATCAGTGAGTCTATCGGACTAGCGGGTACGGCCAAAAACATTCAGTACTTC. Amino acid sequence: CAISESIGLAGTAKNIQYF.

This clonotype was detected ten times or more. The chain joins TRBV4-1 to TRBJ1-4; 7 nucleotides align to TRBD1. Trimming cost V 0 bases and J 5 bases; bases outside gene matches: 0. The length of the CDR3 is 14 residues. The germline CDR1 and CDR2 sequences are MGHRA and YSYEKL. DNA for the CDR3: TGCGCCAGCAGCCAAGACAGGGGGAATGAAAAACTGTTTTTT. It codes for CASSQDRGNEKLFF.

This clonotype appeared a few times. The CDR3: CASSYLAGRHNEQFF. CDR3 DNA: TGTGCCAGCAGTTACCTAGCGGGGAGACACAATGAGCAGTTCTTC. The chain links TRBV6-5 to TRBJ2-5, with TRBD2 identical over 9 bases. The J call is in doubt because the DNA end fits TRBJ2-1 better. CDR1 and CDR2 from the germline V gene are MNHEY and SVGAGI. This CDR3 comprises 15 residues.

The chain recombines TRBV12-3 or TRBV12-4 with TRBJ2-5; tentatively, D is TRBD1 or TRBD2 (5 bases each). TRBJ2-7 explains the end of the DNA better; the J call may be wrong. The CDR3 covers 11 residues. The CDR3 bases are TGTGCCGGCGGAACTAGGGGCGAGCAGTACTTC. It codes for CAGGTRGEQYF.

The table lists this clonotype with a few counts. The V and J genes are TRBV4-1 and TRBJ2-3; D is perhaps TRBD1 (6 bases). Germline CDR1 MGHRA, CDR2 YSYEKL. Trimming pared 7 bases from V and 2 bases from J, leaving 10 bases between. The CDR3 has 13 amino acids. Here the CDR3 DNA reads TGCGCCAGCAATGACAGGAACACAGATACGCAGTATTTT. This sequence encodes CASNDRNTDTQYF.

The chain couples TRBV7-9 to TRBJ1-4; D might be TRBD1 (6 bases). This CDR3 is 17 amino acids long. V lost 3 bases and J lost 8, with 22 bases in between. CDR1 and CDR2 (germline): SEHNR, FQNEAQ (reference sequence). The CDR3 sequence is CASSFYQAQGRGEKLFF. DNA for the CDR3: TGTGCCAGCAGCTTCTACCAGGCCCAGGGGCGAGGAGAAAAACTGTTTTTT.